This TCR beta chain originates from a study of shared clonotypes between healthy human individuals (dated by TCRdb to the early 2020s). Background on the whole study: The cohort comprised a couple of women and three men aged 18 to 49 years. For each donor, CD4 naive and CD4 memory were each run on three plates, CD8 naive on two plates, and CD8 memory on one plate. To estimate repertoire size and how much clonotype sharing occurs between individuals, the study deeply sequenced the blood TCR repertoires of roughly 5 healthy adults. To increase sequencing depth and limit assay-specific biases, different laboratories used diverse techniques to prepare libraries and sequence TCR repertoires. Per donor, leukapheresis produced somewhere between about 0.85 and 9.5 billion PBMCs.

According to the germline V gene, CDR1 reads MNHEY and CDR2 reads SVGAGI. Trimming costs V 11 bases and J 5 bases, and their ends lie 15 bases apart. The CDR3 goes from the cysteine to the phenylalanine over 13 residues. Only the CDR3 DNA stays, 39 bases, in frame from base 1. The full study reports these points: Sampling was limited to blood, and TCR repertoires in tissue likely differ from TCR repertoires in blood. Because the study included only a small number of donors, the genetic and exposure-history diversity represented was limited. Pairwise subsampling indicated that sequencing depth was expected to affect the degree of clonotype sharing among donors. Estimated clonotype richness was generally larger for naive than for memory subsets. Incomplete sequencing was indicated by rarefaction of sorted-subset datasets, despite the large sequencing depth. Compared with non-shared clonotypes, the clonotypes found in all four sorted-subset donors had higher generation probabilities. Sharing across a few donors was observed for 4.5% to 6.5% of naive CD4, over 3% of naive CD8, 2% to 2.5% of memory CD4, and about 0.39% of memory CD8 clonotypes.

About this clone: Its antigen specificity is not known. Base qualities were left out, and no much larger clone turns up one base away.

TCR CDR3 regions were amplified from genomic DNA by multiplex PCR using the deep immunoSEQ assay. For each cell subset, the extracted genomic DNA was distributed evenly across all wells of several immunoSEQ 96-well plates, and each plate served as one replicate. Each replicate PCR for sorted subsets received around 210 ng genomic DNA, equal to tens of thousands of T cell genomes. The purified libraries were quantified using a Qubit 3.0 fluorometer, sized with a Bioanalyzer 2100, and then quantified again using the KAPA Library Quantification kit. A separate single-read 150-cycle Illumina NextSeq 550 flow cell was used to sequence each immunoSEQ 96-well plate. The source study handled its data this way. The immunoSEQ output contained only junctional sequences without quality scores, so filtering could not match that applied to full-length reads. Sequences were annotated with PyIR, a Python wrapper for IgBLAST v1.9, and V/J genes and CDR3 were assigned using IMGT germline references. Reads were removed for weak V/J assignments (E-value above 1e-6), missing CDR3, stop codons, out-of-frame junctions, or ambiguous translated residues. V3J clonotypes were defined by identical inferred V gene, J gene, and CDR3 amino acid sequence. To compute the percentage overlap between repertoires, the number of shared unique clonotypes was divided by the size of the smaller repertoire. Three approaches were used to assess repertoire richness: RTK rarefaction, the Chao1 estimator, and Recon v2.1 estimates of unobserved clonotypes. Generation probabilities for all TCRbeta clonotypes obtained by the gDNA method from a few donors were computed using OLGA. TCRdb took this table from immuneACCESS and kept in-frame rearrangements with V and J called. Such tables lack part of the clones; where checked against another copy, unresolved V genes explain under half of the gap, and the rest is unexplained. V, J and clone size reflect that table, while D and trimming were determined from the DNA. Here the sample has approximately 1,500,000 clones; over 95% occur a single time. The biggest ten clones account for approximately 1.1% of the sample.

The donors were healthy, HIV-negative adults with no recently reported acute infections or vaccinations. Only Caucasian adults living in Nashville, Tennessee, USA were represented among the donors. CD4+ T cells were enriched by magnetic negative selection; naive cells were then positively selected on CD45RA, and the negative fraction formed the memory subset. After blood collection by leukapheresis, PBMCs were isolated using Ficoll-Histopaque density gradient centrifugation and then cryopreserved in the vapor phase of liquid nitrogen. Analytical flow cytometry was used to check the purity and quantity of every magnetically sorted T cell population. From each sorted fraction, genomic DNA was isolated and quantified by UV absorbance on a Nanodrop 2000c.

Sequencing was carried out using naive CD4+ T cells sorted from blood. In light of the paper, this sample's cell subset or site label describes: CD45RA+ positively selected. The V and J genes are TRBV6-5 and TRBJ2-2; no D gene is confidently identified. The TCR originated in a man aged 30-40 years in good health. For the CDR3, the sequence is CAPPLGQTGELFF. The DNA is TGTGCCCCTCCTCTTGGGCAAACCGGGGAGCTGTTTTTT.